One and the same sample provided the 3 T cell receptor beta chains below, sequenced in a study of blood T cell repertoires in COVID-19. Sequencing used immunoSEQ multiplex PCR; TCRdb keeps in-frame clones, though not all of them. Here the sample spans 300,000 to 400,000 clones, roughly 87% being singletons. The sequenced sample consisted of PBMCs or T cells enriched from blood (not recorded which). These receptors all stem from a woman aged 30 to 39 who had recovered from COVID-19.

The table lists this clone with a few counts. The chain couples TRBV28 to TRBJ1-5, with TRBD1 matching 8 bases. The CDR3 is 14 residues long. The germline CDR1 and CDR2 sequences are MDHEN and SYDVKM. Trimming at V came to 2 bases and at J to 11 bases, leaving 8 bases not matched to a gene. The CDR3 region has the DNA TGTGCCAGCAGTTTACCGACAGGGGCATCGGCCCAGCATTTT. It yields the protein CASSLPTGASAQHF. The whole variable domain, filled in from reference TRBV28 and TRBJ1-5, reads DVKVTQSSRYLVKRTGEKVFLECVQDMDHENMFWYRQDPGLGLRLIYFSYDVKMKEKGDIPEGYSVSREKKERFSLILESASTNQTSMYLCASSLPTGASAQHFGDGTRLSIL.

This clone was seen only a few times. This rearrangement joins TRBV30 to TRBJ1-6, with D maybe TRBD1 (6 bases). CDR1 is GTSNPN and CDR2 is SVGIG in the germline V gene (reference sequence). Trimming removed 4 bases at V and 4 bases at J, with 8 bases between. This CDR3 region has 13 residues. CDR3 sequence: CAWNRDYNSPLHF. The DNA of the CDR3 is TGTGCCTGGAACAGGGATTATAATTCACCCCTCCACTTT.

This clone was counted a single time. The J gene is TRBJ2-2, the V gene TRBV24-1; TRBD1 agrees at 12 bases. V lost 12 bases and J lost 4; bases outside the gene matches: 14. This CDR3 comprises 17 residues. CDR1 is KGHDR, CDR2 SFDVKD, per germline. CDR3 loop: CAVHAGTGGAGTGELFF. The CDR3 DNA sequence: TGTGCCGTCCATGCCGGGACAGGGGGCGCCGGCACCGGGGAGCTGTTTTTT.